The 24 T cell receptor beta chains below all came from one sample that was sequenced in a study of blood T cell repertoires in COVID-19. Only in-frame clones appear in the TCRdb table, and some are missing; sequencing was by immunoSEQ multiplex PCR. The table lists approximately 200,000 clones, 87% of them singletons, with about a tenth in the top ten. The sequencing input was PBMCs or T cells enriched from blood (not recorded which). These receptor sequences come from a man aged 18 to 30 with acute COVID-19.

With respect to this clone: At the DNA level, this CDR3 is encoded by other sequences in the same sample as well. The chain couples TRBV11-2 to TRBJ1-4; no reliable D call. The V end was cut by 5 bases, the J end by 8 bases, with 9 bases between. Germline CDR1 SGHAT, CDR2 FQNNGV. The CDR3 loop spans 12 amino acids. The CDR3, as DNA: TGTGCCAGCAGCCCGTCGGAGGAAAAACTGTTTTTT. It yields the protein CASSPSEEKLFF.

Note on this clone: The junction departs from the called germline gene at one end, perhaps through a read error. This sequence joins TRBV6-5 and TRBJ2-7, with 8 bases lining up with TRBD1. The germline gives CDR1 MNHEY, CDR2 SVGAGI. CDR3 length equals 14 residues. In DNA form, the CDR3 reads TGTGCCACCAGTCCGGCAGGGGGCATCGACGAGCAGTACTTC. Its translation is CATSPAGGIDEQYF.

The V and J genes are TRBV27 and TRBJ2-7, with 7 positions matching TRBD1. The ends lost 3 bases at V and 3 bases at J; junction bases unmatched: 8. Germline V gene lookup returns CDR1 MNHEY and CDR2 SMNVEV (reference sequence). CDR3 length equals 15 residues. CDR3 coding DNA: TGTGCCAGCAGTTTCCTTAGGACAGGTTTCTACGAGCAGTACTTC. It yields the protein CASSFLRTGFYEQYF.

This chain links TRBV11-2 with TRBJ2-5, with TRBD1 matching 7 bases. The CDR3 contains 14 residues. The J segment lost 4 bases and the V segment lost 5 bases, leaving 7 bases of the junction unmatched. CDR1 and CDR2 (germline): SGHAT, FQNNGV. The CDR3 region has the DNA TGTGCCAGCAGCGACAGGGTAATGCTAGAGACCCAGTACTTC. This sequence encodes CASSDRVMLETQYF. Using reference TRBV11-2 and TRBJ2-5 for the parts outside the CDR3, the full variable domain is EAGVAQSPRYKIIEKRQSVAFWCNPISGHATLYWYQQILGQGPKLLIQFQNNGVVDDSQLPKDRFSAERLKGVDSTLKIQPAKLEDSAVYLCASSDRVMLETQYFGPGTRLLVL.

The CDR3 DNA reads as TGTGCCACCAAAACAGTGAGCTCCTACAATGAGCAGTTCTTC. Translated, it gives CATKTVSSYNEQFF. The rearrangement uses TRBV15 and TRBJ2-1; D remains ambiguous. The V end was cut by 7 bases, the J end by 0 bases, with 10 bases between. Germline lookup yields CDR1 LNHNV and CDR2 YYDKDF (reference sequence). The CDR3 spans 14 residues.

The J gene is TRBJ1-1, the V gene TRBV4-1; 7 bases agree with TRBD1. With V trimmed by 4 bases and J by 1 base, 6 bases remained unmatched. Germline-derived CDR1 and CDR2 are MGHRA and YSYEKL. The CDR3 loop spans 15 amino acids. CDR3 protein: CASSLRTGGNTEAFF. The CDR3 DNA follows: TGCGCCAGCAGCCTCCGGACAGGCGGGAACACTGAAGCTTTCTTT.

This sequence joins TRBV10-1 and TRBJ2-7, with D tentatively TRBD1 (5 bases). This CDR3 comprises 15 residues. Germline V gene data show CDR1 as WNHNN and CDR2 as SYGVQD (reference sequence). V lost 2 bases to trimming and J lost 3 bases, with 14 bases between them. The CDR3 loop is CASSEPAAGHYEQYF. The CDR3 bases are TGCGCCAGCAGTGAGCCGGCGGCAGGACACTACGAGCAGTACTTC.

The CDR3 loop is CASSLNRELEQFF. The CDR3 region has the DNA TGTGCCAGCAGTTTAAACAGGGAGTTAGAGCAGTTCTTC. The chain recombines TRBV27 with TRBJ2-1, with D possibly matching TRBD1 (6 bases). V was pared by 2 bases and J by 10 bases, with 12 bases between. Germline CDR1 reads MNHEY; CDR2 reads SMNVEV (reference sequence). This CDR3 spans 13 amino acids.

The V call is TRBV19, the J call TRBJ1-5, with 7 nucleotides matching TRBD1. The germline V gene has CDR1 LNHDA and CDR2 SQIVND (reference sequence). The CDR3 runs to 17 residues. Trimming cost V 1 base and J 2 bases; bases outside gene matches: 8. The chain's CDR3 is CASSIATGATGNQPQHF. Written as DNA, the CDR3 is TGTGCCAGTAGTATAGCAACAGGGGCCACAGGCAATCAGCCCCAGCATTTT.

The chain carries TRBV6-5 and TRBJ2-1; D may be TRBD1 (5 bases). CDR1 and CDR2 (germline): MNHEY, SVGAGI. V shed 9 bases and J shed 4 bases, with 16 bases lying between them. The CDR3 is 14 amino acids. This CDR3 is CASSPAGSYNEQFF. CDR3 in DNA: TGTGCCAGTTCGCCGGCAGGGTCGTACAATGAGCAGTTCTTC.

The chain employs TRBV28 and TRBJ2-3, with 10 bases matching TRBD2. CDR3 length: 17 amino acids. Germline-derived CDR1 and CDR2 are MDHEN and SYDVKM. Trimming removed 6 bases from V and 3 bases from J; junction bases left unmatched: 12. The DNA of the CDR3 is TGTGCCAGCAGCGCTTCTAGCGGGAGCTCGGGTACAGATACGCAGTATTTT. Translation gives CASSASSGSSGTDTQYF.

The chain uses TRBV6-5 and TRBJ1-5; possible D gene TRBD1, 5 bases. V was shortened by 3 bases and J by 7 bases, with 10 bases between the two germline ends. The CDR3 contains 13 residues. Germline lookup yields CDR1 MNHEY and CDR2 SVGAGI. For the CDR3, the DNA is TGTGCCAGCAGTTATGGGGGGAACCAGCCCCAGCATTTT. Its translation is CASSYGGNQPQHF.

CDR3 sequence (DNA): TGTGCCATCAGAGGGTCATACCGGGAGGACTACGAGCAGTACTTC. Residues: CAIRGSYREDYEQYF. The rearrangement links TRBV10-3 to TRBJ2-7; 7 bases align to TRBD2. The CDR3 spans 15 residues. The V and J ends lost 6 bases and 3 bases, in that order; junction bases with no gene match: 11. The germline gives CDR1 ENHRY, CDR2 SYGVKD.

This rearrangement joins TRBV19 to TRBJ2-5; 8 nucleotides match TRBD2. V shed 4 bases, J shed 4 bases, and the junction held 11 bases outside the gene matches. The CDR3 consists of 16 residues. CDR1 is LNHDA, CDR2 SQIVND, per germline (reference sequence). The CDR3 nucleotides read TGTGCCAGTAGTAGTATAGGGCGGGAGGTCGGAGAGACCCAGTACTTC. This encodes CASSSIGREVGETQYF.

This clone was recorded once. The chain is built from TRBV19 and TRBJ2-3; D gene uncertain. The V end lost 1 base, the J end lost 3 bases, and 11 bases lay between the germline ends. Germline-derived CDR1 and CDR2 are LNHDA and SQIVND (reference sequence). The CDR3 has 15 residues. This chain's CDR3 is CASSIALGVTDTQYF. DNA for the CDR3: TGTGCCAGTAGTATAGCGCTAGGCGTGACAGATACGCAGTATTTT.

The chain employs TRBV7-9 and TRBJ2-3; weak D call: TRBD2 (6 bases). Deletions cut 4 bases from V and 0 bases from J, with 20 bases between. The CDR3 covers 18 residues. CDR1 and CDR2 (germline): SEHNR, FQNEAQ (reference sequence). The CDR3 is CASSSPPSGVSSTDTQYF. CDR3 sequence (DNA): TGTGCCAGCAGCTCACCGCCGTCGGGAGTCTCTAGCACAGATACGCAGTATTTT.

This chain uses TRBV28 with TRBJ1-5, with 7 bases lining up with TRBD1. This CDR3 is built from 15 residues. Losses at the gene ends were 8 bases for V and 3 bases for J; bases not matched to a gene: 10. Germline V CDR1 and CDR2: MDHEN, SYDVKM. The CDR3, as DNA: TGTGCCAGCGGATCGGGACAGAGAAACAATCAGCCCCAGCATTTT. Protein: CASGSGQRNNQPQHF.

The sample holds one count of this clone. The chain couples TRBV6-1 to TRBJ2-7, with 9 bases fitting TRBD1. The CDR3 has 18 residues. Trimming at V came to 3 bases and at J to 3 bases, leaving 15 bases not matched to a gene. CDR1 MNHNS and CDR2 SASEGT come from the germline V gene. CDR3 amino acids: CASSEEAGTGFFGYEQYF. CDR3 in DNA: TGTGCCAGCAGTGAGGAGGCCGGGACAGGGTTTTTCGGCTACGAGCAGTACTTC.

J is TRBJ2-7 and V is TRBV5-4; TRBD2 might be the D (5 bases). Germline V lookup: CDR1 SGHNT, CDR2 YYREEE (reference sequence). The length of the CDR3 is 14 residues. Trimming pared 4 bases from V and 0 bases from J, leaving 11 bases between. CDR3 sequence reads: CASSQDLSSYEQYF. Here the CDR3 DNA reads TGTGCCAGCAGCCAGGACTTAAGCTCCTACGAGCAGTACTTC.

CDR3 region: CASSLSSGSGETQYF. The CDR3 DNA follows: TGTGCCAGCAGTTTATCTAGCGGGAGTGGAGAGACCCAGTACTTC. The chain joins TRBV27 to TRBJ2-5; 9 nucleotides match TRBD2. The germline gives CDR1 MNHEY, CDR2 SMNVEV (reference sequence). The CDR3 is made up of 15 amino acids. V lost 0 bases and J lost 4; bases outside the gene matches: 3.

The rearrangement uses TRBV15 and TRBJ2-1; 7 positions match TRBD1. V shed 3 bases, J shed 8 bases, and the junction held 10 bases outside the gene matches. Germline CDR1 and CDR2: LNHNV and YYDKDF (reference sequence). The CDR3 extends over 15 amino acids. This CDR3 reads CATSSGNRGNDEQFF. The CDR3 DNA sequence: TGTGCCACCAGCAGTGGCAACAGGGGTAATGATGAGCAGTTCTTC.

The V gene is TRBV7-2, the J gene TRBJ1-1; 9 nucleotides line up with TRBD1. The CDR3 totals 13 residues. Germline V gene lookup returns CDR1 SGHTA and CDR2 FQGNSA. Trimming at V came to 0 bases and at J to 8 bases, leaving 1 base not matched to a gene. CDR3 protein: CASSLAGQGEAFF. The CDR3, as DNA: TGTGCCAGCAGCTTAGCGGGACAGGGCGAAGCTTTCTTT. The full variable domain, completed using reference TRBV7-2 and TRBJ1-1, is GAGVSQSPSNKVTEKGKDVELRCDPISGHTALYWYRQSLGQGLEFLIYFQGNSAPDKSGLPSDRFSAERTGGSVSTLTIQRTQQEDSAVYLCASSLAGQGEAFFGQGTRLTVV.

The count of this clone is one. This sequence joins TRBV3-1 (or the pseudogene TRBV3-2) and TRBJ2-7, with TRBD2 identical over 9 bases. The CDR3 spans 17 residues. Germline lookup yields CDR1 LGHDT and CDR2 YNNKEL (reference sequence). The V and J ends lost 0 bases and 2 bases, in that order; junction bases with no gene match: 8. This chain's CDR3 is CASSQDPSGKWTYEQYF. DNA for the CDR3: TGTGCCAGCAGCCAAGACCCTAGCGGGAAATGGACCTACGAGCAGTACTTC.

The chain links TRBV19 to TRBJ1-1, with D tentatively TRBD1 (5 bases). This CDR3 spans 14 amino acids. The V gene lost 9 bases and the J gene lost 0 bases, with 14 bases spanning the gap. From germline, CDR1 is LNHDA and CDR2 SQIVND (reference sequence). The CDR3 region has the DNA TGTGCCAGCGCAGGGAATGCCATGAACACTGAAGCTTTCTTT. Its protein is CASAGNAMNTEAFF.